Sequencing of this TCR beta chain was carried out in a study of shared clonotypes between healthy human individuals. Naive CD8 cells, CD45RO-negative and positively selected for CCR7, excluded terminally differentiated effector memory CD45RA+ cells. Repertoires were generated with immunoSEQ multiplex PCR, while TCRdb's copy carries only in-frame clones and drops some. Among about 550,000 clones, nearly 97% were seen once, and the ten largest hold 0.11%. This CDR3 is built from 20 residues. Germline trimming cut 5 bases from V and 5 bases from J; bases unmatched to any gene: 18. Per the germline V gene, CDR1 is SNHLY and CDR2 is FYNNEI.

Sequenced sample: naive CD8+ T cells sorted from blood. This receptor was identified in a woman younger than 45 in good health. The chain joins TRBV2 to TRBJ2-2; TRBD2 matches 12 bases. The CDR3 here is CASSTRSGTSGPARTGELFF. CDR3 nucleotide sequence: TGTGCCAGCAGTACCCGGAGCGGGACTAGCGGGCCCGCGAGGACCGGGGAGCTGTTTTTT.